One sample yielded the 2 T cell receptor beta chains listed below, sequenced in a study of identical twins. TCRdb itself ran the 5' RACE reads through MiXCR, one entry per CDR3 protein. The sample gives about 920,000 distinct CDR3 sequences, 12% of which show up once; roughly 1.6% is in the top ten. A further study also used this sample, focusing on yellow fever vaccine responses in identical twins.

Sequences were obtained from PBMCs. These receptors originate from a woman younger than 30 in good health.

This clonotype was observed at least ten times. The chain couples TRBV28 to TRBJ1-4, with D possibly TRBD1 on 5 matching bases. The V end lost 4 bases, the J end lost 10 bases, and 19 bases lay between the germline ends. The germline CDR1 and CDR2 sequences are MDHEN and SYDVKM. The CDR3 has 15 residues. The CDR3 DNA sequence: TGTGCCAGCAGTTCGTGGACGGGGGGAGAAGGAAAACTGTTTTTT. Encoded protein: CASSSWTGGEGKLFF.

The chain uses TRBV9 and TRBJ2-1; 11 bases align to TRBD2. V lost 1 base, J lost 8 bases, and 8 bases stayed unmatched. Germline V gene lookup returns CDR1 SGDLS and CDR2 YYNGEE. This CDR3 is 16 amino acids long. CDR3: CASSVRGLADRDEQFF. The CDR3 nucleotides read TGTGCCAGCAGCGTAAGGGGACTAGCGGACAGGGATGAGCAGTTCTTC.